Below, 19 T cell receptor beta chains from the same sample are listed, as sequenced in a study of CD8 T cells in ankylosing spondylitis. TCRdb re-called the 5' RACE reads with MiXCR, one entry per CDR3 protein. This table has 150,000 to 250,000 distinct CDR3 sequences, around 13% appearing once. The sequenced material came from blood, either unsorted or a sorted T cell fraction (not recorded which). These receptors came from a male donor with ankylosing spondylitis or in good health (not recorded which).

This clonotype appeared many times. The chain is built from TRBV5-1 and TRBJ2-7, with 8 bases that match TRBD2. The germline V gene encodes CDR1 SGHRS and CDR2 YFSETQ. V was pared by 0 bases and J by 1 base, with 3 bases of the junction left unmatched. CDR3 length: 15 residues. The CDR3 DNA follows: TGCGCCAGCAGCTTGGATCGGGAGGGGTCCTACGAGCAGTACTTC. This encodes CASSLDREGSYEQYF.

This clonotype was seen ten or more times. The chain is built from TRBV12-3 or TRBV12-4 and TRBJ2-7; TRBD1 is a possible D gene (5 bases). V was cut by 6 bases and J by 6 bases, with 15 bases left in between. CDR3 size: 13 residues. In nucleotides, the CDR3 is TGTGCCAGCAGCCTAGGACAAGCCGGCGAGCAGTACTTC. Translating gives CASSLGQAGEQYF.

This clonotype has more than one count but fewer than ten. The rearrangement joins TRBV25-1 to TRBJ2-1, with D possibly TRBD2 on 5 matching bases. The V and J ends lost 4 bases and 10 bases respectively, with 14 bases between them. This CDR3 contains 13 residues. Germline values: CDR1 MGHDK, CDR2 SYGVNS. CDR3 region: CASSVNSLAEQFF. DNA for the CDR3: TGTGCCAGCAGTGTGAATAGCCTAGCCGAGCAGTTCTTC.

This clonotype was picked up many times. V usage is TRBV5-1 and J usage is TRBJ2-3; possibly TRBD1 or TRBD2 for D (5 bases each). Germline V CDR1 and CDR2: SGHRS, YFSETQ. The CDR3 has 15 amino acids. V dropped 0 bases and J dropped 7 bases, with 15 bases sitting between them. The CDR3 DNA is TGCGCCAGCAGCTTGGCGGGGCAGGTTATGCATACGCAGTATTTT. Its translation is CASSLAGQVMHTQYF.

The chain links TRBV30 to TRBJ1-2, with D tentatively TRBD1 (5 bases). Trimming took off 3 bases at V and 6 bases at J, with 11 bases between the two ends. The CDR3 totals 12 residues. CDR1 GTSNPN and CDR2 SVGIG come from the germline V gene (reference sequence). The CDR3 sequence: CAWSLQGHGYTF. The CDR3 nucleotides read TGTGCCTGGAGCCTTCAGGGCCATGGCTACACCTTC.

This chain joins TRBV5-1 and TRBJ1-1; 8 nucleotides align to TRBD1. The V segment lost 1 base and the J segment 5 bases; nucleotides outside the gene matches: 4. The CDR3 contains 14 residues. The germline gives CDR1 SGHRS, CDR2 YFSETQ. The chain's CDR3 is CASSLNRGETEAFF. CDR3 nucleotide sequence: TGCGCCAGCAGCTTGAACAGGGGGGAAACTGAAGCTTTCTTT.

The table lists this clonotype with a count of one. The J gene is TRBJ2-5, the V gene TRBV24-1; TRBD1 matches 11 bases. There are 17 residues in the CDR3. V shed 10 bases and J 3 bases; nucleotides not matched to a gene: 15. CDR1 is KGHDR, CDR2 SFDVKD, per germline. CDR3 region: CATGDGTGGSAKETQYF. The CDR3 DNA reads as TGTGCCACGGGGGATGGGACAGGGGGATCGGCGAAAGAGACCCAGTACTTC.

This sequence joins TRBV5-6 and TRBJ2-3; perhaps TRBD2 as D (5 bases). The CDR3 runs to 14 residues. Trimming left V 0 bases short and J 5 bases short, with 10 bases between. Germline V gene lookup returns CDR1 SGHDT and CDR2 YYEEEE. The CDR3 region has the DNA TGTGCCAGCAGCTTGGCGGGGAGTCGAGATACGCAGTATTTT. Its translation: CASSLAGSRDTQYF.

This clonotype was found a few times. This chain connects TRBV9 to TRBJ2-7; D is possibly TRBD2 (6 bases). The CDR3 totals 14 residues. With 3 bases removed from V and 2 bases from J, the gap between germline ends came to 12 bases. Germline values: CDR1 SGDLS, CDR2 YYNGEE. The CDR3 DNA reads TGTGCCAGCAGCGCGGGCGGGATGGCCTACGAGCAGTACTTC. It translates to CASSAGGMAYEQYF.

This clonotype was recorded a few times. This chain's CDR3 is CAISEGWISTDTQYF. Here the CDR3 DNA reads TGTGCCATCAGTGAAGGCTGGATAAGCACAGATACGCAGTATTTT. J is TRBJ2-3 and V is TRBV10-3; no firm D call. Trimming cost V 3 bases and J 0 bases, with 10 bases left between them. The germline V gene encodes CDR1 ENHRY and CDR2 SYGVKD. The CDR3 loop spans 15 amino acids.

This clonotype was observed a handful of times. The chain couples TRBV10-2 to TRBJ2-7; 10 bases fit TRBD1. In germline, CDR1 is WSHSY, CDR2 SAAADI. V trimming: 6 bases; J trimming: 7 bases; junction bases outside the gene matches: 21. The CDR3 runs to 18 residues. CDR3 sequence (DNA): TGCGCCAGCAGATCACCACGGGTTGGGACAGGGGAGAATTTGGAGCAGTACTTC. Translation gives CASRSPRVGTGENLEQYF.

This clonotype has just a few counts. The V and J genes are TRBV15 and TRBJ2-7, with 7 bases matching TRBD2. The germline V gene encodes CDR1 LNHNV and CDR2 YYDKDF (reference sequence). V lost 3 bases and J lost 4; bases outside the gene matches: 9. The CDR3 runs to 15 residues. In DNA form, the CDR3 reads TGTGCCACCAGCAGCCCCGGGACTAACGATTACGAGCAGTACTTC. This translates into CATSSPGTNDYEQYF.

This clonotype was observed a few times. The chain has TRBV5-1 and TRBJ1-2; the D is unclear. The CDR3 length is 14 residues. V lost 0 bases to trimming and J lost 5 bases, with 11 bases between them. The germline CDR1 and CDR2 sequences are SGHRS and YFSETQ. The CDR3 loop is CASSLESASYGYTF. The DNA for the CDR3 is TGCGCCAGCAGCTTGGAATCAGCGTCTTATGGCTACACCTTC.

The CDR3 nucleotides are TGTGCCAGCAGTTCCCGGGACAGGGATTGGGATGAGCAGTTCTTC. It is translated as CASSSRDRDWDEQFF. This chain joins TRBV27 and TRBJ2-1; 9 nucleotides agree with TRBD1. The CDR3 has 15 amino acids. Germline lookup yields CDR1 MNHEY and CDR2 SMNVEV (reference sequence). V trimming: 4 bases; J trimming: 8 bases; junction bases outside the gene matches: 9.

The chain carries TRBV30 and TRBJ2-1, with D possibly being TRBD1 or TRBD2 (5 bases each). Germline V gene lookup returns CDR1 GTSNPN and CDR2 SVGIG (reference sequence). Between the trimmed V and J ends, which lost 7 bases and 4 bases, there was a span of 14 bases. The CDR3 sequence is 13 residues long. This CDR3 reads CAYSGTGYNEQFF. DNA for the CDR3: TGTGCCTATTCAGGGACCGGATACAATGAGCAGTTCTTC. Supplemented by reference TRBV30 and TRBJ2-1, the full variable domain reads SQTIHQWPATLVQPVGSPLSLECTVEGTSNPNLYWYRQAAGRGLQLLFYSVGIGQISSEVPQNLSASRPQDRQFILSSKKLLLSDSGFYLCAYSGTGYNEQFFGPGTRLTVL.

The chain's CDR3 is CASSLVGGAGDTQYF. CDR3 nucleotide sequence: TGTGCCAGCAGCTTAGTCGGGGGGGCCGGGGATACGCAGTATTTT. This chain links TRBV7-2 with TRBJ2-3; 8 positions match TRBD2. V was pared by 1 base and J by 6 bases, with 6 bases of the junction left unmatched. The CDR3 has 15 residues. Per germline, CDR1 SGHTA and CDR2 FQGNSA.

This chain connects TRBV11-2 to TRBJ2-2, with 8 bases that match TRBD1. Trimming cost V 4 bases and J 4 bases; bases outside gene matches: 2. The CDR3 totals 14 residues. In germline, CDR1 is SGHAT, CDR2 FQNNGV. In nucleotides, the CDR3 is TGTGCCAGCAGCTCCGACAGGGGCACCGGGGAGCTGTTTTTT. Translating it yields CASSSDRGTGELFF.

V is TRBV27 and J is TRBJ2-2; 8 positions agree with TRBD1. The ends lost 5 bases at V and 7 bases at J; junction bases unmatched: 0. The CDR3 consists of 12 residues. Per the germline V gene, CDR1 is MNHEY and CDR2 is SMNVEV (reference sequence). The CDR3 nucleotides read TGTGCCAGCAGTACAGGGGGCGGGGAGCTGTTTTTT. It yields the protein CASSTGGGELFF.

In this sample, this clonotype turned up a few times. In nucleotides, the CDR3 is TGCGCCAGTACTCCGGGACTAGCGGACAATGAGCAGTTCTTC. Amino acid sequence: CASTPGLADNEQFF. This rearrangement joins TRBV5-1 to TRBJ2-1; TRBD2 aligns across 11 bases. This CDR3 has 14 residues. Trimming cost V 8 bases and J 5 bases; bases outside gene matches: 6. Per germline, CDR1 SGHRS and CDR2 YFSETQ.